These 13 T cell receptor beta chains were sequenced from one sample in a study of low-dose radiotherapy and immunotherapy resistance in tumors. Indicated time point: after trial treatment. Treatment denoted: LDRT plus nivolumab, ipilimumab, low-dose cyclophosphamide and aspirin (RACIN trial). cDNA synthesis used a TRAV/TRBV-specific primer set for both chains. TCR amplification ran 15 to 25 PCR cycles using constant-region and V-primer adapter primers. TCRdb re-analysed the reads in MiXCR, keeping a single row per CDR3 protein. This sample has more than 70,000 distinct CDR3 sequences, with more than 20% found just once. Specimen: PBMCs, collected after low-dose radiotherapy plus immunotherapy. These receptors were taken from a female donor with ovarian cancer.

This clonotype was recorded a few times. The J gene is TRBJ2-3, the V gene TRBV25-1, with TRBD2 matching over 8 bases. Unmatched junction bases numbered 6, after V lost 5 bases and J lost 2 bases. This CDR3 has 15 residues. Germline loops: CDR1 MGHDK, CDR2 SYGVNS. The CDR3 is CASSSAGGDTDTQYF. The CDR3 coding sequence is TGTGCCAGCAGTTCCGCCGGGGGGGACACAGATACGCAGTATTTT.

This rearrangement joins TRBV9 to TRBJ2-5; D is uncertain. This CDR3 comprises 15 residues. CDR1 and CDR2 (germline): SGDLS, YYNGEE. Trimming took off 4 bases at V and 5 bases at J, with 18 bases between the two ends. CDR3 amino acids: CASSLRARPEETQYF. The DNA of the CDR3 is TGTGCCAGCAGCCTAAGGGCCAGACCTGAGGAGACCCAGTACTTC. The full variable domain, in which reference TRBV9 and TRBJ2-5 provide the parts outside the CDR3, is DSGVTQTPKHLITATGQRVTLRCSPRSGDLSVYWYQQSLDQGLQFLIQYYNGEERAKGNILERFSAQQFPDLHSELNLSSLELGDSALYFCASSLRARPEETQYFGPGTRLLVL.

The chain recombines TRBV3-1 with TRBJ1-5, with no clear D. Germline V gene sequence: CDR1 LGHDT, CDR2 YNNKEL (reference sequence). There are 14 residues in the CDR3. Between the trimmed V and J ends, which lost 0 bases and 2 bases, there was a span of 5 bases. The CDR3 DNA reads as TGTGCCAGCAGCCAAGAAGGGCGCAATCAGCCCCAGCATTTT. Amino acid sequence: CASSQEGRNQPQHF.

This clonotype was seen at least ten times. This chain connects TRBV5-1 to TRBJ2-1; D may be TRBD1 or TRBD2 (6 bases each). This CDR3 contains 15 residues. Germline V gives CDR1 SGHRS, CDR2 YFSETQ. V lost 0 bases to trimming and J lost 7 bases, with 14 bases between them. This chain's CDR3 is CASSLEGGLGNEQFF. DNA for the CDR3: TGCGCCAGCAGCTTGGAGGGGGGCCTCGGGAATGAGCAGTTCTTC.

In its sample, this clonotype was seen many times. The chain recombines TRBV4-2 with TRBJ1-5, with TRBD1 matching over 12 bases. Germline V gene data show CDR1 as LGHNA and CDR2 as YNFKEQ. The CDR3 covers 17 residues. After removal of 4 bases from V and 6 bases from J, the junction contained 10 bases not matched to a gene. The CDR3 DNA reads TGTGCCAGCAGCCGAAGCACCGGGACAGGGGGCCCTCAGCCCCAGCATTTT. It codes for CASSRSTGTGGPQPQHF.

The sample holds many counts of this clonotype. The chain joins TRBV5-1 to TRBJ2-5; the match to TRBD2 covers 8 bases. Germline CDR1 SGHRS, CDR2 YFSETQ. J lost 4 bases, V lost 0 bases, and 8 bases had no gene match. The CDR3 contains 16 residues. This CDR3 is CASSLGPAGAGETQYF. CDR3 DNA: TGCGCCAGCAGCTTGGGTCCAGCGGGAGCCGGAGAGACCCAGTACTTC.

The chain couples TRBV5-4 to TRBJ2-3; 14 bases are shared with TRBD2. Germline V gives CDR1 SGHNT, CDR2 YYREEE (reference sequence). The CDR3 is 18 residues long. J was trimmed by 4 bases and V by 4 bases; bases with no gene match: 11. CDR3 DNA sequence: TGTGCCAGCAGCCCCGGGACTAGCGGGGGTCTCCTTCCAGATACGCAGTATTTT. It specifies CASSPGTSGGLLPDTQYF.

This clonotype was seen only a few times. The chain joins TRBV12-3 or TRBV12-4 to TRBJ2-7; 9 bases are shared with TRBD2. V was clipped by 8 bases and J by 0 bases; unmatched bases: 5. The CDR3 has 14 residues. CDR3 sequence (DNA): TGTGCCAGCGGTGCGGGAGGGCCCTCCTACGAGCAGTACTTC. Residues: CASGAGGPSYEQYF.

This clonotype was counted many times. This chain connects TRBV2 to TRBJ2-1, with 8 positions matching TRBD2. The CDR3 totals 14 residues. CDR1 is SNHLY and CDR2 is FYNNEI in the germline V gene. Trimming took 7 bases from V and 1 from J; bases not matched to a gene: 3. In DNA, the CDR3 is TGTGCCAGCACTGGCGGGAGGTCCTACAATGAGCAGTTCTTC. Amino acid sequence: CASTGGRSYNEQFF.

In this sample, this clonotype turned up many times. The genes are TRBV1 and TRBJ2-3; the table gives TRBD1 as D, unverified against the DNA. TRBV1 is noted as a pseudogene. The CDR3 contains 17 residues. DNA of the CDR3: TGCACCAGCAGTTCCCGCGGGGGGGGCGCGGCGGGCGATACGCAGTATTTT. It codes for CTSSSRGGGAAGDTQYF.

The CDR3 region has the DNA TGTGCCTGGAGCGATACAGTGGCCCTCCACTTT. Residues: CAWSDTVALHF. The chain couples TRBV30 to TRBJ1-6; D gene uncertain. Looked up from germline, CDR1 is GTSNPN and CDR2 is SVGIG (reference sequence). The CDR3 totals 11 residues. The V and J ends lost 3 bases and 14 bases respectively, with 11 bases between them.

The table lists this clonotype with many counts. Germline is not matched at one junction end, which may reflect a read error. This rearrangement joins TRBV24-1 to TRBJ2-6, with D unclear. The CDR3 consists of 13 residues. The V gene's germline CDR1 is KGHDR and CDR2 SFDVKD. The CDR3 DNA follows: TGTGCCATCAGTAGCTCTGGGGCCAACGTCCTGACTTTC. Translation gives CAISSSGANVLTF.

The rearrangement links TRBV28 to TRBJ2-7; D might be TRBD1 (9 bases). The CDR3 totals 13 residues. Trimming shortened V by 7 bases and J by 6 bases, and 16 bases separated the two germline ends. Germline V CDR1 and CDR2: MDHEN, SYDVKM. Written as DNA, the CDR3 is TGTGCCAGCATCGGGAGGGACAGGGCCGAGCAGTACTTC. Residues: CASIGRDRAEQYF.